This paragraph covers one T cell receptor (beta chain) sequence. Antigen: not known. This entry comes from a study of T cells in localized non-small cell lung cancer. Notes on the study in general: A denser population of T cells in blood accompanied longer overall survival. There were a median roughly 60 of the top 100 tumor clones appearing in adjacent lung. It remains possible that heterogeneity exists, since only one tumor region was sequenced. Tumor trailed uninvolved adjacent lung in T cell clonality, which peaked there.

Assay: immunoSEQ multiplex PCR; the TCRdb copy retains only in-frame clones and omits some. The data contain about 17,000 clones, about four fifths of them seen just once; the ten biggest clones take up 34%. This CDR3 contains 15 residues. V lost 5 bases and J lost 5; bases outside the gene matches: 7. The germline V gene encodes CDR1 SGHAT and CDR2 FQNNGV. This receptor was obtained from a male donor older than 55 with stage III lung adenocarcinoma. Sequencing was performed on peripheral blood, taken before any cancer treatment. J is TRBJ2-1 and V is TRBV11-2, with 9 bases fitting TRBD1. DNA of the CDR3: TGTGCCAGCAGCCTCGCGGGACAGGGTAACAATGAGCAGTTCTTC. Translated: CASSLAGQGNNEQFF.